This TCR beta chain originates from a study of beta chain features in type 1 diabetes. Regarding the study as a whole: All four CD4+ subsets from Type 1 diabetes patients carried moderately but significantly shorter TCRB CDR3s.

Germline V gene lookup returns CDR1 SEHNR and CDR2 FQNEAQ (reference sequence). The length of the CDR3 is 15 residues. Trimming shortened V by 5 bases and J by 4 bases, and 17 bases separated the two germline ends. This clone was counted between two and nine times. Its antigen remains unidentified. Isolated RNA was reverse transcribed in full, so expressed TCRB transcripts were sequenced. Assay: immunoSEQ multiplex PCR; the TCRdb copy retains only in-frame clones and omits some. The data contain roughly 130,000 clones, 16% of them singletons. The purity of all sorted populations exceeded 95%. Sample: central memory CD4+ T cells from blood. This clonotype was sampled from a man younger than 40 with type 1 diabetes. V and J are TRBV7-9 and TRBJ2-5; possible D gene TRBD2, 6 bases. CDR3 sequence (DNA): TGTGCCAGCAGCCCCACCCGCGGGACCAGAGAGACCCAGTACTTC. It yields the protein CASSPTRGTRETQYF. The variable domain in full, completed from reference TRBV7-9 and TRBJ2-5, reads DTGVSQNPRHKITKRGQNVTFRCDPISEHNRLYWYRQTLGQGPEFLTYFQNEAQLEKSRLLSDRFSAERPKGSFSTLEIQRTEQGDSAMYLCASSPTRGTRETQYFGPGTRLLVL.